This TCR beta chain was identified during a study of blood T cell repertoires in COVID-19. As for the study in general: Samples taken during acute and convalescent COVID-19 were collected in the United States, Italy and Spain.

In the original analysis: Using reference gene primer amplification, nucleated cell counts were estimated. The assay was immunoSEQ multiplex PCR, and TCRdb's table has in-frame clones only and misses some. V and J calls and clone size follow that table, whereas D and trimming were derived from the DNA. The data show approximately 290,000 clones, about 85% seen once. The CDR3 runs to 16 residues. Trimming removed 1 base at V and 2 bases at J, with 13 bases between. CDR1 and CDR2 (germline): SGHVS, FQNEAQ. The Seattle patients, enrolled during active infection, were followed longitudinally. This TCR came from a human donor with COVID-19, enrolled during active disease. The donor label of this sample is uncertain. Material for sequencing was peripheral blood. V gene TRBV7-8 combines with J gene TRBJ2-3; the D gene is possibly TRBD1 (5 bases). DNA of the CDR3: TGTGCCAGCAGCTTAGTAAGTGGACAAGCCACAGATACGCAGTATTTT. Encoded protein: CASSLVSGQATDTQYF. Full variable domain (remainder filled in from reference TRBV7-8 and TRBJ2-3): GAGVSQSPRYKVAKRGQDVALRCDPISGHVSLFWYQQALGQGPEFLTYFQNEAQLDKSGLPSDRFFAERPEGSVSTLKIQRTQQEDSAVYLCASSLVSGQATDTQYFGPGTRLTVL.